This T cell receptor (beta chain) was recovered during a study of technical replicates of blood from a few donors. Only one count was recorded for this clone. The assay was immunoSEQ multiplex PCR, and TCRdb's table has in-frame clones only and misses some. The sample lists around 76,000 clones, under 99% seen once, with roughly 0.2% in the top ten. The CDR3 totals 13 residues. CDR1 is SGHKS and CDR2 is YYEKEE in the germline V gene (reference sequence). V lost 2 bases, J lost 2 bases, and 7 bases lay in between. Sequencing was carried out using T cells isolated from PBMCs. This clonotype was sampled from a human donor in good health. The chain is built from TRBV5-5 and TRBJ1-1; D not resolved. Here the CDR3 DNA reads TGTGCCAGCAGCTTTAACAGAAACACTGAAGCTTTCTTT. This encodes CASSFNRNTEAFF.